This T cell receptor beta chain was obtained from a study of blood T cell repertoires in COVID-19. On the study more broadly: Sites across the United States, Italy and Spain contributed samples from acute and convalescent COVID-19. The analysed material was cDNA or gDNA that came from T cells, B-cell-depleted T cells, or PBMCs.

This CDR3 spans 13 amino acids. The germline V gene has CDR1 MNHEY and CDR2 SMNVEV (reference sequence). Deletions cut 4 bases from V and 4 bases from J, with 7 bases between. The protocol was immunoSEQ multiplex PCR, while the TCRdb copy is restricted to in-frame clones and leaves out a portion. The sample has approximately 67,000 clones; around nine tenths are singletons. The chain uses TRBV27 and TRBJ1-4; no definite D call. Sequencing used peripheral blood. The clonotype was recovered from a woman at least 80 years old with acute or convalescent COVID-19. The DNA for the CDR3 is TGTGCCAGCAGTTCCGCCGGTAATGAAAAACTGTTTTTT. This encodes CASSSAGNEKLFF.